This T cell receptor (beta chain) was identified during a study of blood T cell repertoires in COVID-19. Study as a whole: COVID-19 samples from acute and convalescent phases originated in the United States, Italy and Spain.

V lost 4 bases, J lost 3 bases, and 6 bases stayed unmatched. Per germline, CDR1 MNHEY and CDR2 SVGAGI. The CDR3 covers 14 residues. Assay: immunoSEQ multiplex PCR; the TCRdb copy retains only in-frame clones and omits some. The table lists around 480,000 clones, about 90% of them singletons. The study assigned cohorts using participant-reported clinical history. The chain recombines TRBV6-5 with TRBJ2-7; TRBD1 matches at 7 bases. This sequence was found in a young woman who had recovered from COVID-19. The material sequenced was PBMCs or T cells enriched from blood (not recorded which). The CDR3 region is CASSSQGFSYEQYF. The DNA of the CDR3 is TGTGCCAGCAGTTCACAGGGGTTCAGCTACGAGCAGTACTTC.